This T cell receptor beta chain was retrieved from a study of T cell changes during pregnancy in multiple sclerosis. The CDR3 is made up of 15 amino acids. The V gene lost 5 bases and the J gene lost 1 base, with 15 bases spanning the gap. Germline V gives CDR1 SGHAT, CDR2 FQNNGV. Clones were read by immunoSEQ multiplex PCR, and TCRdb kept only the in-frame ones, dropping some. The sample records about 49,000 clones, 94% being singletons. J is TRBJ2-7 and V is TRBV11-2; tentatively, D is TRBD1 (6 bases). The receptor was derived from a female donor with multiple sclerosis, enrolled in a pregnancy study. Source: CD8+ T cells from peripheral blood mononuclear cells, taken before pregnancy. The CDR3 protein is CASSPQGMGSYEQYF. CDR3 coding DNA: TGTGCCAGCAGCCCCCAGGGGATGGGGTCCTACGAGCAGTACTTC.